Below are 17 T cell receptor beta chains sequenced from a single sample in a study of early T cells in non-severe SARS-CoV-2 infection. TCRdb re-derived calls from the 5' RACE reads in MiXCR, one entry per CDR3 protein. The sample lists 95,000 to 110,000 distinct CDR3 sequences, over 8.5% occurring once. Sequences were obtained from whole blood. The receptors here all came from an adult who was a healthcare worker with PCR-confirmed SARS-CoV-2 infection or an uninfected control (not recorded which).

The table lists this clonotype with a few counts. The chain combines TRBV2 with TRBJ1-2, with TRBD1 identical over 11 bases. CDR1 and CDR2 (germline): SNHLY, FYNNEI. The V gene end was trimmed by 6 bases and the J gene end by 4 bases; junction bases not matched to a gene: 4. This CDR3 region has 14 residues. This CDR3 is CASRRTGGAYGYTF. The CDR3 coding sequence is TGTGCCAGCAGACGGACAGGGGGCGCCTATGGCTACACCTTC. Full variable domain (missing parts from reference TRBV2 and TRBJ1-2): EPEVTQTPSHQVTQMGQEVILRCVPISNHLYFYWYRQILGQKVEFLVSFYNNEISEKSEIFDDQFSVERPDGSNFTLKIRSTKLEDSAMYFCASRRTGGAYGYTFGSGTRLTVV.

In its sample, this clonotype was seen many times. This chain joins TRBV28 and TRBJ2-1, with D possibly TRBD2 on 7 matching bases. This CDR3 is built from 15 residues. Trimming pared 2 bases from V and 9 bases from J, leaving 17 bases between. Germline lookup yields CDR1 MDHEN and CDR2 SYDVKM. The CDR3 sequence: CASSLLVEGGSEQFF. In DNA, the CDR3 is TGTGCCAGCAGTTTACTCGTCGAGGGGGGGAGTGAGCAGTTCTTC.

Only a few counts were recorded for this clonotype. The chain is built from TRBV7-3 and TRBJ2-1; TRBD2 agrees at 9 bases. With 5 bases clipped from V and 9 bases from J, the junction kept 11 bases outside the gene matches. CDR1 and CDR2 (germline): SGHTA, FQGTGA. The CDR3 sequence is 15 residues long. The CDR3 DNA is TGTGCCAGCAGCACTGGACTAGCGAGGGAGGGTGAGCAGTTCTTC. Translation gives CASSTGLAREGEQFF.

For this clonotype: A much larger clone lies a single base off, so this may be a read error. Here the CDR3 reads CASSKVGTDTTPSGANVLTF. In DNA, the CDR3 is TGTGCCAGCAGCAAAGTAGGGACGGATACCACGCCCTCTGGGGCCAACGTCCTGACTTTC. The chain joins TRBV21-1 to TRBJ2-6; the table's D call TRBD1 went unverified against the DNA. TRBV21-1 represents a pseudogene. The CDR3 consists of 20 residues.

The table lists this clonotype with a few counts. In nucleotides, the CDR3 is TGCGCCAGCAGCCCCGCCCCCGGGACTAGTGCCTACGAGCAGTACTTC. This codes for CASSPAPGTSAYEQYF. This rearrangement joins TRBV5-1 to TRBJ2-7, with 8 bases lining up with TRBD2. The CDR3 spans 16 residues. Germline values: CDR1 SGHRS, CDR2 YFSETQ. V lost 4 bases, J lost 2 bases, and 11 bases stayed unmatched.

This clonotype was counted many times. V gene TRBV11-2 combines with J gene TRBJ2-3; 7 nucleotides align to TRBD1. V lost 3 bases, J lost 1 base, and 7 bases stayed unmatched. CDR3 length: 16 residues. Germline V lookup: CDR1 SGHAT, CDR2 FQNNGV. The CDR3: CASSFGQAGRTDTQYF. CDR3 sequence (DNA): TGTGCCAGCAGCTTTGGACAGGCCGGACGCACAGATACGCAGTATTTT.

The chain carries TRBV18 and TRBJ2-6; D is unclear. The CDR3 spans 15 residues. Trimming cost V 4 bases and J 2 bases, with 9 bases left between them. The V gene's germline CDR1 is KGHSH and CDR2 LQKENI. CDR3 residues: CASSLGVAGANVLTF. CDR3 in DNA: TGTGCCAGCTCACTTGGGGTGGCTGGGGCCAACGTCCTGACTTTC.

This clonotype has a count of ten or more. V and J are TRBV19 and TRBJ2-4, with 7 bases aligning to TRBD1. The CDR3 is 14 amino acids. Germline V lookup: CDR1 LNHDA, CDR2 SQIVND (reference sequence). The ends lost 9 bases at V and 5 bases at J; junction bases unmatched: 10. Here the CDR3 reads CARGTNTGENIQYF. CDR3 in DNA: TGTGCCAGGGGCACTAATACAGGGGAAAACATTCAGTACTTC.

This clonotype was detected many times. The V and J genes are TRBV12-3 or TRBV12-4 and TRBJ2-3, with TRBD1 matching over 7 bases. The junction had 10 bases not matched to a gene; V was cut back by 8 bases and J by 2 bases. The length of the CDR3 is 15 residues. The chain's CDR3 is CASGKGAHATDTQYF. The CDR3 nucleotides are TGTGCCAGCGGAAAGGGGGCGCATGCCACAGATACGCAGTATTTT.

V gene TRBV11-2 combines with J gene TRBJ2-3; 9 bases agree with TRBD2. This CDR3 is built from 15 residues. The V gene end was trimmed by 1 base and the J gene end by 6 bases; junction bases not matched to a gene: 5. The germline gives CDR1 SGHAT, CDR2 FQNNGV. The CDR3 loop reads CASSLAGLAADTQYF. The CDR3 bases are TGTGCCAGCAGCTTAGCGGGACTAGCAGCCGATACGCAGTATTTT.

This chain connects TRBV12-3 or TRBV12-4 to TRBJ2-7; tentative D call: TRBD2 (6 bases). Trimming removed 3 bases at V and 2 bases at J, with 14 bases between. The CDR3 consists of 15 residues. The DNA of the CDR3 is TGTGCCAGCAGTTTCACCCTAGCGCGTACCTACGAGCAGTACTTC. This translates into CASSFTLARTYEQYF.

This clonotype was observed at least ten times. J is TRBJ2-7 and V is TRBV2; D unclear. The CDR3 length is 13 residues. Germline V lookup: CDR1 SNHLY, CDR2 FYNNEI. Trimming took 7 bases from V and 7 from J, leaving 17 bases between them. As DNA, the CDR3 is TGTGCCAGCAAAGTCTCTTACCTACGAGAGCAGTACTTC. It is translated as CASKVSYLREQYF.

As for this clonotype: A much larger clone lies one base from this, so it may be a read error. The CDR3 ends on some other residue instead of the conserved phenylalanine or tryptophan, so this is likely a read error. The CDR3 sequence is CASIEGVGNEQFS. The CDR3 DNA sequence: TGTGCCAGCATAGAAGGGGTTGGTAATGAGCAGTTCTCC. The chain couples TRBV28 to TRBJ2-1; possibly TRBD1 for D (5 bases). Germline CDR1 and CDR2: MDHEN and SYDVKM. V lost 7 bases, J lost 7 bases, and 14 bases lay in between. CDR3 size: 13 residues.

The V call is TRBV27, the J call TRBJ2-1; D unresolved. From germline, CDR1 is MNHEY and CDR2 SMNVEV (reference sequence). The CDR3 covers 15 residues. The V end was cut by 4 bases, the J end by 2 bases, with 12 bases between. The CDR3 reads CASSSVGMAYNEQFF. CDR3 sequence (DNA): TGTGCCAGCAGTTCCGTGGGGATGGCCTACAATGAGCAGTTCTTC.

This clonotype turned up a few times. This sequence joins TRBV7-2 and TRBJ2-5; 7 bases fit TRBD1. Per germline, CDR1 SGHTA and CDR2 FQGNSA. The CDR3 runs to 16 residues. V lost 5 bases to trimming and J lost 3 bases; unmatched junction nucleotides: 12. CDR3 nucleotides: TGTGCCAGCAGCGGGCCGACAGGGAGCAGCGAAGAGACCCAGTACTTC. Protein sequence: CASSGPTGSSEETQYF.

There are a few counts of this clonotype. A read error may be the cause here, since a much bigger clone is one base away. V gene TRBV30 combines with J gene TRBJ1-6; D gene ambiguous. This CDR3 region has 13 residues. CDR1 is GTSNPN, CDR2 SVGIG, per germline (reference sequence). CDR3 bases: TGTGCCTGGAGTCTGGGAGGAGGTTCACCCCCCCACTTT. Translating it yields CAWSLGGGSPPHF.

This clonotype was counted between two and nine times. The rearrangement uses TRBV24-1 and TRBJ2-3; D is uncertain. The ends were cut back, 0 bases at V and 2 bases at J, with 8 bases in the middle. This CDR3 has 15 amino acids. Germline values: CDR1 KGHDR, CDR2 SFDVKD. CDR3 in amino acids: CATSDLSGDTDTQYF. CDR3 DNA sequence: TGTGCCACCAGTGATTTGAGTGGCGACACAGATACGCAGTATTTT.